The 5 T cell receptor beta chains reported below all come from one sample, sequenced in a study of identical twins. TCRdb analysed the 5' RACE reads with MiXCR anew, one entry per CDR3 protein. The profile shows around 530,000 distinct CDR3 sequences, nearly 15% of them singletons. The sample was also linked to a second study, of yellow fever vaccine responses in identical twins.

Source material: CD4+ T cells sorted from blood. These receptors all come from a woman aged 18-29 years in good health.

The V call is TRBV3-1, the J call TRBJ2-2; D may be TRBD1 (6 bases). The CDR3 extends over 16 amino acids. Trimming removed 1 base from V and 0 bases from J, with 9 bases in between. Germline assignment: CDR1 LGHDT and CDR2 YNNKEL (reference sequence). CDR3 sequence reads: CASSQAGTPNTGELFF. Written as DNA, the CDR3 is TGTGCCAGCAGCCAAGCCGGGACACCGAACACCGGGGAGCTGTTTTTT.

The chain joins TRBV7-9 to TRBJ2-1, with D unclear. The CDR3 loop spans 16 amino acids. V was cut by 4 bases and J by 6 bases, with 19 bases left in between. The germline CDR1 and CDR2 sequences are SEHNR and FQNEAQ (reference sequence). For the CDR3, the DNA is TGTGCCAGCAGCTCGCGAGCGAGCGAGAAGTTCAATGAGCAGTTCTTC. Translation: CASSSRASEKFNEQFF.

This chain connects TRBV6-1 to TRBJ1-3; D not certain. Per the germline V gene, CDR1 is MNHNS and CDR2 is SASEGT. The germline V and J ends were trimmed by 4 bases and 0 bases, with 7 bases remaining between them. The CDR3 length is 14 residues. The CDR3 region has the DNA TGTGCCAGCAGTGCCCCGCGCTCTGGAAACACCATATATTTT. Translation gives CASSAPRSGNTIYF.

This clonotype was found a few times. The chain links TRBV28 to TRBJ2-1; 8 nucleotides align to TRBD2. V trimming: 6 bases; J trimming: 4 bases; junction bases outside the gene matches: 8. Germline V gene data show CDR1 as MDHEN and CDR2 as SYDVKM. The CDR3 runs 15 residues. CDR3 in amino acids: CASRSNSGIYNEQFF. Here the CDR3 DNA reads TGTGCCAGCAGATCAAATAGCGGGATTTACAATGAGCAGTTCTTC.

The gene calls are TRBV28 and TRBJ2-1, with 12 bases aligning to TRBD2. The CDR3 runs 15 residues. Germline V gene sequence: CDR1 MDHEN, CDR2 SYDVKM. The V and J ends lost 7 bases and 6 bases, in that order; junction bases with no gene match: 7. CDR3 sequence: CASKNGLAGRNEQFF. CDR3 bases: TGTGCCAGCAAGAATGGACTAGCGGGGCGCAATGAGCAGTTCTTC.